Listed here are 2 T cell receptor beta chains from one sample, sequenced in a study of OX40 agonist ivuxolimab in advanced cancers. Generated by immunoSEQ multiplex PCR, the TCRdb table keeps only in-frame clones and is missing some. The table has about 78,000 clones, approximately 90% seen once. The material sequenced was CD4+ or CD8+ T cells sorted from blood, taken in a trial of the OX40 agonist ivuxolimab. These TCRs come from an adult with an advanced solid tumor such as melanoma, head and neck, liver or kidney cancer.

The gene calls are TRBV6-6 and TRBJ2-3; D not resolved. There are 13 residues in the CDR3. V was cut by 10 bases and J by 5 bases, with 16 bases left in between. Germline V lookup: CDR1 MNHNY, CDR2 SVGAGI (reference sequence). As DNA, the CDR3 is TGTGCCACCGGATACGAGCCTCAAGATACGCAGTATTTT. Protein: CATGYEPQDTQYF.

This chain joins TRBV7-8 and TRBJ1-1, with TRBD1 as a possible D gene (5 bases). With 2 bases removed from V and 4 bases from J, the gap between germline ends came to 14 bases. CDR3 size: 15 residues. Germline values: CDR1 SGHVS, CDR2 FQNEAQ. Here the CDR3 DNA reads TGTGCCAGCAGCTTAAGAGACAGCGGGGCCACTGAAGCTTTCTTT. Encoded protein: CASSLRDSGATEAFF.